This T cell receptor beta chain was captured in a study of T cells in Graves' hyperthyroidism and ophthalmopathy. General observations from the study: Model output signaled ophthalmopathy a median about 6.3 months ahead of onset. Blood also carried most thyroid clonotypes expanded above 0.001.

This clonotype was observed many times. Its antigen is still unknown. RNA transcripts served as the template for amplifying TCR beta CDR3 regions. Primed by the HTBI set, a first-round RT-PCR was run on the TCR CDR3. One entry per CDR3 protein results from TCRdb running MiXCR on the multiplex PCR reads. The table has 600,000 or so distinct CDR3 sequences, 11% to 15% seen once. The V gene end was trimmed by 4 bases and the J gene end by 8 bases; junction bases not matched to a gene: 5. Germline V gene data show CDR1 as SGHTA and CDR2 as FQGNSA. This CDR3 has 14 amino acids. The chain is built from TRBV7-2 and TRBJ1-4; 9 bases fit TRBD1. Sequencing was performed on blood. The sequence was obtained from a woman aged 18-29 years with Graves' ophthalmopathy. Written as DNA, the CDR3 is TGTGCCAGCAGCTCACACAGGGGGCTGGAAAAACTGTTTTTT. Translating gives CASSSHRGLEKLFF.